This TCR beta chain derives from a study of Ad26.COV2.S vaccination and SARS-CoV-2 variants. This CDR3 is built from 16 residues. Looked up from germline, CDR1 is MRHNA and CDR2 is SNTAGT. Trimming at V came to 3 bases and at J to 8 bases, leaving 11 bases not matched to a gene. Described treatment: roughly 20 received Ad26.COV2.S at low or high dose, single or two shots; roughly five received placebo; per-sample allocation not given. Samples were taken on day 63 after the first vaccine or placebo injection. Points on this clone: Its target is unknown.

Clones were sequenced by immunoSEQ multiplex PCR, and TCRdb holds only the in-frame ones, with some missing. The table lists fewer than 900,000 clones, around 89% of them singletons. Findings of the study overall: Whether participants received vaccine or placebo, their non-spike TCR breadth was similar.

This specimen consisted of peripheral blood, obtained in a trial of Ad26.COV2.S vaccine versus placebo. The receptor was isolated from a person between 18 and 59 years old who received the Ad26.COV2.S COVID-19 vaccine or a placebo. The chain uses TRBV6-4 and TRBJ2-2; 8 bases map to TRBD2. The CDR3 is CASSERTSFNTGELFF. As DNA, the CDR3 is TGTGCCAGCAGTGAAAGGACTAGCTTCAATACAGGGGAGCTGTTTTTT.